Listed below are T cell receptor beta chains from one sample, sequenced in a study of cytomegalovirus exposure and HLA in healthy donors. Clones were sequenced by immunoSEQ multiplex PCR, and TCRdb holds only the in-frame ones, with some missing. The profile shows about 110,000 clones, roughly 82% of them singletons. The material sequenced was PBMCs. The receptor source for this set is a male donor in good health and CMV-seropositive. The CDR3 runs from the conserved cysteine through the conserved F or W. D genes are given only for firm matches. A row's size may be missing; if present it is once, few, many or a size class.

TGTGCCAGCAGTGCCGGACTAGCGGGCCTCACAGATACGCAGTATTTT CASSAGLAGLTDTQYF TRBJ2-3 TRBV25-1 . TRBD2
TGTGCCAGCAGGACGGACAGGGCGGGTGAGCAGTACTTC CASRTDRAGEQYF TRBJ2-7 TRBV2 . TRBD1
TGTGCCAGCAGTTACTCACAGGGGGCCCCCTATGGCTACACCTTC CASSYSQGAPYGYTF TRBJ1-2 TRBV6-5 . TRBD1
TGTGCCAGCAGTCTAACGGGACACCATCTGGAGTCACCCCTCCACTTT CASSLTGHHLESPLHF TRBJ1-6 TRBV27 once .
TGTGCCAGCAGCTTAGCGACAGGCTTAACAGATACGCAGTATTTT CASSLATGLTDTQYF TRBJ2-3 TRBV7-9 . .
TGTGCCAGCAGCTCCGGACAGGGGGCGAATTTCAGGACTGAAGCTTTCTTT CASSSGQGANFRTEAFF TRBJ1-1 TRBV7-8 . TRBD1
TGCAGCGTTGAACCCGCGGGGGGGCTGTACATTCAGTACTTC CSVEPAGGLYIQYF TRBJ2-4 TRBV29-1 . TRBD2
TGTGCCAGCAGCTTTAGGCTAGCGGACACCGGGGAGCTGTTTTTT CASSFRLADTGELFF TRBJ2-2 TRBV7-6 once TRBD2
TGTGCCAGCAGCGTAGAGGACAGGGGTCGTGAGACCCAGTACTTC CASSVEDRGRETQYF TRBJ2-5 TRBV9 . TRBD1
TGTGCCATCAGGGAAGGGGACAGGACCTACGAGCAGTACTTC CAIREGDRTYEQYF TRBJ2-7 TRBV10-3 . TRBD1
TGTGCCAGCACCGCGCCCTTGGGACAGGGGGCTCTAGCTGGAAACACCATATATTTT CASTAPLGQGALAGNTIYF TRBJ1-3 TRBV28 . TRBD1
TGCGCCAGCAGCCAAGATGGGGGGGCCTTTCCTCAGCCCCAGCATTTT CASSQDGGAFPQPQHF TRBJ1-5 TRBV4-3 . .
TGTGCCAGCAGCGTGTCCTACAGGGGGAGCACTGAAGCTTTCTTT CASSVSYRGSTEAFF TRBJ1-1 TRBV9 . TRBD1
TGCGCCAGCAGCTTGGAGGGACTAGCGGGACACGATACGCAGTATTTT CASSLEGLAGHDTQYF TRBJ2-3 TRBV5-1 . TRBD2
TGTGCCAGCAGCCTGCGGGAATACGAGCAGTACTTC CASSLREYEQYF TRBJ2-7 TRBV7-3 . .
TGTGCCAGCAGAAGATTCGGGACATTCCAACTCGCAACTAATGAAAAACTGTTTTTT CASRRFGTFQLATNEKLFF TRBJ1-4 TRBV27 few .
TGTGCCAGCAGCCTCTTCCTCTACGAGCAGTACTTC CASSLFLYEQYF TRBJ2-7 TRBV5-5 . .
TGTGCCAGCAGTTCCAGCCCCCGGACAGGGAAGGGGGAAGATACGCAGTATTTT CASSSSPRTGKGEDTQYF TRBJ2-3 TRBV25-1 few TRBD1
TGTGCCAGCAGGCGACAACGTAGCGGGGAAAGCTCCTACGAGCAGTACTTC CASRRQRSGESSYEQYF TRBJ2-7 TRBV11-2 . TRBD2
TGTGCCAGCAGCTCCCGGGATACGCAGTATTTT CASSSRDTQYF TRBJ2-3 TRBV5-4 . .
TGCAGCGTTGAGACTAGCGGGAGATCCGGGGAGCTGTTTTTT CSVETSGRSGELFF TRBJ2-2 TRBV29-1 . TRBD2
TGTGCCAGCAGTTCAGTCGTAGGACTGCAGTACGAGCAGTACTTC CASSSVVGLQYEQYF TRBJ2-7 TRBV27 . .
TGTGCCAGCCAGCGGGATTCGAACACCGGGGAGCTGTTTTTT CASQRDSNTGELFF TRBJ2-2 TRBV7-2 . TRBD2
TGTGCCAGTCAGGGGGCCGGGGAGCTGTTTTTT CASQGAGELFF TRBJ2-2 TRBV19 once TRBD1
TGTGCCAGCAGTGCCCGGACAGGGGGGTCACCCCTCCACTTT CASSARTGGSPLHF TRBJ1-6 TRBV2 . TRBD1
TGCGCCAGCAGCCAAGAGGGTTTAGCGTCCACTGAAGCTTTCTTT CASSQEGLASTEAFF TRBJ1-1 TRBV4-3 few .
TGTGCCAGCATGGGCAGAGACTACAAATGGGGGACCCAGTACTTC CASMGRDYKWGTQYF TRBJ2-5 TRBV6-5 . .
TGTGCCAGCTCACCACCCGGGGATAGCAATCAGCCCCAGCATTTT CASSPPGDSNQPQHF TRBJ1-5 TRBV18 . .
TGTGCCAGCTCACCCATTCAGGGGGCGAGAAACACTGAAGCTTTCTTT CASSPIQGARNTEAFF TRBJ1-1 TRBV18 . TRBD1
TGCGCCAGCCGATACCGGGAAAAAGGGCTCTACGAGCAGTACTTC CASRYREKGLYEQYF TRBJ2-7 TRBV5-1 . .
TGTGCCAGCTCACCACCGGCACCCTCCTACGAGCAGTACTTC CASSPPAPSYEQYF TRBJ2-7 TRBV18 . .
TGCGCCAGCAGCCAGGACCTCAGGGGGGCAGATACGCAGTATTTT CASSQDLRGADTQYF TRBJ2-3 TRBV4-1 . .
TGTGCCTGGAGTCCTGCGGGGGCAAGGGACACTGAAGCTTTCTTT CAWSPAGARDTEAFF TRBJ1-1 TRBV30 . .
TGTGCCAGCAGTTTACGAGGTTGGGAGCAGTTCTTC CASSLRGWEQFF TRBJ2-1 TRBV28 . .
TGCGCCAGCAGCTTGGGAGTAGCGGGAGGTCCGAACACCGGGGAGCTGTTTTTT CASSLGVAGGPNTGELFF TRBJ2-2 TRBV5-1 . TRBD2
TGCAGCGGCGCTCTAGGTAGGGAGCAGTACTTC CSGALGREQYF TRBJ2-7 TRBV29-1 . .
TGTGCCAGCATAAGACTACGGAACACCGGGGAGCTGTTTTTT CASIRLRNTGELFF TRBJ2-2 TRBV28 . .
TGTGCCAGCAGCCCCCACAGGGGATCTAATGAAAAACTGTTTTTT CASSPHRGSNEKLFF TRBJ1-4 TRBV7-2 . TRBD1
TGTGCCAGCAGTTTAGGGCCACTAGCCCCATGGGAGACCCAGTACTTC CASSLGPLAPWETQYF TRBJ2-5 TRBV27 . .
TGCAGCTTCGAGGCGTCGGGAACAGGGGTACGCGAGCAGTACTTC CSFEASGTGVREQYF TRBJ2-7 TRBV29-1 few TRBD1
TGTGCCAGCTCACCACTAGGACAGGGGGCGACTAATGAAAAACTGTTTTTT CASSPLGQGATNEKLFF TRBJ1-4 TRBV18 . TRBD1
TGTGCCAGCAGCTTAGCGACGGTGGGGGGTAGGGAGCAGCCCCAGCATTTT CASSLATVGGREQPQHF TRBJ1-5 TRBV7-9 . .
TGTGCCAGCAGCCCGTTCCCAGCCTACGAGCAGTACTTC CASSPFPAYEQYF TRBJ2-7 TRBV9 few .
TGTGCCAGCAGTTCCACCGGGGGCTCCTACGAGCAGTACTTC CASSSTGGSYEQYF TRBJ2-7 TRBV27 . .
TGTGCCAGTAGGGGGGACAGCCTAGCCAAAAACATTCAGTACTTC CASRGDSLAKNIQYF TRBJ2-4 TRBV19 once TRBD1
TGTGCCAGCAGCCGCGGGACAGGGGGCCCCGGGGAGCTGTTTTTT CASSRGTGGPGELFF TRBJ2-2 TRBV7-9 . TRBD1
TGCGCCAGCAGCCAAGGTAGACAGGGTCGGTCGCTCGAGCAGTACTTC CASSQGRQGRSLEQYF TRBJ2-7 TRBV4-3 . TRBD1